This TCR beta chain came from a study of cytomegalovirus exposure and HLA in healthy donors. The study, taken as a whole, reports: Looking again later, the authors saw that most CMV-associated TCR beta chains seemed HLA-restricted. Common viral pathogens seemed, in a later analysis, to connect with several of the most significant clusters. A missense variant in DCLRE1C was later tied to TCR beta V- and J-gene trimming. Highly shared variants forming one cluster were likely a sequencing artifact.

This CDR3 contains 16 residues. CDR1 MDHEN and CDR2 SYDVKM come from the germline V gene. As concerns this clone: Its antigen is unidentified.

The PCR was carried out with 60 Vbeta primers and 13 Jbeta primers. The data were produced by immunoSEQ multiplex PCR, yet TCRdb's version contains in-frame clones alone and is incomplete. The table shows 150,000 to 170,000 clones, with roughly 80% occurring only once. The chain joins TRBV28 to TRBJ2-1; TRBD2 matches 9 bases. Sequencing input: PBMCs. The origin of this receptor is a man aged 25-45 years in good health and CMV-seropositive. The CDR3 loop reads CAGSLAGTSFGNEQFF. DNA of the CDR3: TGTGCGGGAAGCCTAGCGGGGACTTCCTTTGGGAATGAGCAGTTCTTC.